Following are 27 T cell receptor beta chains from one sample sequenced in a study of cytomegalovirus exposure and HLA in healthy donors. This PCR relied on a set of 60 Vbeta primers and 13 Jbeta primers. Only in-frame clones appear in the TCRdb table, and some are missing; sequencing was by immunoSEQ multiplex PCR. The sample has 100,000 to 150,000 clones, around 82% seen once. Sequences were obtained from PBMCs. The receptors originated from a man aged 40-49 years in good health and CMV-seronegative.

This clone appeared once. Compared with germline, one end of the junction differs, possibly owing to a read error. Other DNA sequences in the same sample also yield this CDR3. The J gene is TRBJ1-5, the V gene TRBV7-2, with TRBD1 matching 7 bases. Germline-derived CDR1 and CDR2 are SGHTA and FQGNSA. The CDR3 totals 18 residues. The CDR3: CASTKEPRTTGYNQPQHF. CDR3 nucleotide sequence: TGTGCTAGCACCAAGGAGCCACGAACGACAGGGTACAATCAGCCCCAGCATTTT. Looking up the rest from reference TRBV7-2 and TRBJ1-5 gives the full variable domain: GAGVSQSPSNKVTEKGKDVELRCDPISGHTALYWYRQSLGQGLEFLIYFQGNSAPDKSGLPSDRFSAERTGGSVSTLTIQRTQQEDSAVYLCASTKEPRTTGYNQPQHFGDGTRLSIL.

This sequence joins TRBV11-3 and TRBJ2-7; D might be TRBD1 (6 bases). Germline values: CDR1 SGHNT, CDR2 YENEEA. V lost 0 bases to trimming and J lost 9 bases, with 9 bases between them. The CDR3 consists of 12 residues. The CDR3 reads CASSLEQGAQYF. The CDR3 DNA sequence: TGTGCCAGCAGCTTAGAACAGGGCGCGCAGTACTTC. The full variable domain, with the rest looked up from reference TRBV11-3 and TRBJ2-7, is EAGVVQSPRYKIIEKKQPVAFWCNPISGHNTLYWYLQNLGQGPELLIRYENEEAVDDSQLPKDRFSAERLKGVDSTLKIQPAELGDSAVYLCASSLEQGAQYFGPGTRLTVT.

V and J are TRBV4-2 and TRBJ1-3; 8 nucleotides align to TRBD1. The CDR3 covers 15 residues. The V and J ends lost 4 bases and 4 bases, in that order; junction bases with no gene match: 6. Germline loops: CDR1 LGHNA, CDR2 YNFKEQ. The CDR3 here is CASSLYRGRGNTIYF. CDR3 DNA: TGTGCCAGCAGCCTATACAGGGGGAGAGGAAACACCATATATTTT.

This clone was observed once. J is TRBJ1-6 and V is TRBV30; D possibly corresponds to TRBD1 (5 bases). Germline CDR1 GTSNPN, CDR2 SVGIG (reference sequence). This CDR3 comprises 13 residues. V lost 2 bases and J lost 10, with 12 bases in between. The CDR3 DNA reads TGTGCCTGGAGTATAGGGGTAGGATCACCCCTCCACTTT. Amino acid sequence: CAWSIGVGSPLHF.

DNA of the CDR3: TGTGCCAGCAGCCAAGGAGATTATGAGCAGTTCTTC. Its translation: CASSQGDYEQFF. The genes are TRBV4-2 and TRBJ2-1; no firm D call. Germline-derived CDR1 and CDR2 are LGHNA and YNFKEQ. Trimming pared 1 base from V and 8 bases from J, leaving 6 bases between. The CDR3 length is 12 residues.

Note on this clone: A junction boundary mismatches the germline segment, possibly from a read error. The same CDR3 arises from other DNA sequences in this sample as well. The chain couples TRBV15 to TRBJ2-7; tentatively, D is TRBD2 (5 bases). The germline V gene encodes CDR1 LNHNV and CDR2 YYDKDF (reference sequence). The CDR3 consists of 16 residues. The CDR3 region has the DNA TGTGCCACCAGCAAAACCCTTGCAAGCGGATCCTACGAGCAGTATTTC. This codes for CATSKTLASGSYEQYF.

For the CDR3, the DNA is TGCAGCGTGACATCCTCTGGGGCCAACGTCCTGACTTTC. Translation gives CSVTSSGANVLTF. This chain links TRBV29-1 with TRBJ2-6; D not certain. The CDR3 covers 13 residues. Trimming stripped 6 bases from V and 0 bases from J, with 6 bases between. Germline-derived CDR1 and CDR2 are SQVTM and ANQGSEA.

Within the sample, this clone is medium-sized (0.01 to 0.1%). V usage is TRBV4-3 and J usage is TRBJ2-7, with a tentative D call TRBD2 (7 bases). The CDR3 totals 16 residues. CDR1 is LGHNA, CDR2 YSLEER, per germline. Deletions cut 1 base from V and 6 bases from J, with 19 bases between. The CDR3 reads CASSQALQGGYVEQYF. CDR3 nucleotides: TGCGCCAGCAGCCAAGCGTTACAGGGAGGGTATGTCGAGCAGTACTTC.

The CDR3: CASNDYSEVGEQYF. CDR3 bases: TGTGCCAGCAACGACTACAGCGAGGTGGGCGAGCAGTACTTC. The chain employs TRBV5-5 and TRBJ2-7; weak D call: TRBD2 (5 bases). This CDR3 region has 14 residues. The V end lost 6 bases, the J end lost 6 bases, and 19 bases lay between the germline ends. Germline loops: CDR1 SGHKS, CDR2 YYEKEE (reference sequence).

This chain joins TRBV27 and TRBJ2-7; no clear D gene. The CDR3 contains 13 residues. Germline CDR1 is MNHEY and CDR2 is SMNVEV (reference sequence). With 2 bases removed from V and 2 bases from J, the gap between germline ends came to 7 bases. CDR3 sequence: CASSLEPAYEQYF. The CDR3 DNA sequence: TGTGCCAGCAGTTTAGAGCCGGCCTACGAGCAGTACTTC.

The chain links TRBV11-2 to TRBJ1-1, with TRBD1 as a possible D gene (6 bases). Germline-derived CDR1 and CDR2 are SGHAT and FQNNGV. Trimming cost V 2 bases and J 1 base, with 11 bases left between them. This CDR3 is built from 15 residues. The CDR3 sequence: CASSLSTGQNTEAFF. The CDR3 DNA follows: TGTGCCAGCAGCTTATCAACGGGACAGAACACTGAAGCTTTCTTT.

The genes are TRBV6-4 and TRBJ2-5; D is perhaps TRBD1 (6 bases). CDR1 MRHNA and CDR2 SNTAGT come from the germline V gene. Trimming took 3 bases from V and 2 from J, leaving 13 bases between them. The CDR3 is 15 residues long. The CDR3 sequence is CASSEGAGEQETQYF. DNA for the CDR3: TGTGCCAGCAGTGAGGGTGCAGGGGAGCAAGAGACCCAGTACTTC.

The chain recombines TRBV5-5 with TRBJ2-1, with TRBD1 identical over 7 bases. This CDR3 spans 13 amino acids. The germline gives CDR1 SGHKS, CDR2 YYEKEE (reference sequence). Losses at the gene ends were 4 bases for V and 12 bases for J; bases not matched to a gene: 10. As DNA, the CDR3 is TGTGCCAGCAGCCCACAGGGGACCCTAAGGCAGTTCTTC. Its translation: CASSPQGTLRQFF.

This clone was picked up a small number of times. The genes are TRBV5-6 and TRBJ2-1; 7 bases are shared with TRBD1. The CDR3 loop spans 18 amino acids. The trim removed 0 bases at V and 5 bases at J, leaving 14 bases unmatched. Germline assignment: CDR1 SGHDT and CDR2 YYEEEE. CDR3 nucleotides: TGTGCCAGCAGCTTGGCGATCTGGCGACAGGGATCCAACAATGAGCAGTTCTTC. Its protein product is CASSLAIWRQGSNNEQFF.

This clone came up a few times. CDR3 sequence (DNA): TGTGCCAGCTCACCTCAGCAGGGGGCCAATGAGCAGTTCTTC. Its protein product is CASSPQQGANEQFF. V gene TRBV18 combines with J gene TRBJ2-1, with 8 bases matching TRBD1. V dropped 3 bases and J dropped 6; count of bases not matched to a gene: 4. Germline V gene lookup returns CDR1 KGHSH and CDR2 LQKENI. The CDR3 runs to 14 residues.

The chain recombines TRBV28 with TRBJ1-2; TRBD1 matches 7 bases. The trim removed 3 bases at V and 1 base at J, leaving 2 bases unmatched. The V gene's germline CDR1 is MDHEN and CDR2 SYDVKM. CDR3 length: 14 amino acids. The CDR3 spells CASSLGQSNYGYTF. The DNA for the CDR3 is TGTGCCAGCAGTTTGGGACAGAGTAACTATGGCTACACCTTC.

The chain has TRBV2 and TRBJ1-6; unclear D gene. V dropped 10 bases and J dropped 7 bases, with 14 bases sitting between them. Germline assignment: CDR1 SNHLY and CDR2 FYNNEI. This CDR3 contains 13 residues. The CDR3 DNA reads TGTGCCAAGCACGCGGGAAAGAATTCACCCCTCCACTTT. Encoded protein: CAKHAGKNSPLHF.

The chain employs TRBV9 and TRBJ1-3, with 8 nucleotides matching TRBD1. Germline loops: CDR1 SGDLS, CDR2 YYNGEE. The CDR3 sequence is 16 residues long. V gave up 4 bases and J gave up 4 bases; unmatched junction bases: 10. The CDR3 DNA reads TGTGCCAGCAGCAACGGGGGCAGGGGGCGAGGAAACACCATATATTTT. Translation gives CASSNGGRGRGNTIYF.

The chain is built from TRBV7-2 and TRBJ2-7, with TRBD2 identical over 9 bases. CDR1 is SGHTA and CDR2 is FQGNSA in the germline V gene. CDR3 length: 14 residues. The junction had 6 bases not matched to a gene; V was cut back by 2 bases and J by 7 bases. In DNA, the CDR3 is TGTGCCAGCAGCTTATTAGCGGGGGCGGGGGAGCAGTACTTC. It encodes CASSLLAGAGEQYF. Looking up the rest from reference TRBV7-2 and TRBJ2-7 gives the full variable domain: GAGVSQSPSNKVTEKGKDVELRCDPISGHTALYWYRQSLGQGLEFLIYFQGNSAPDKSGLPSDRFSAERTGGSVSTLTIQRTQQEDSAVYLCASSLLAGAGEQYFGPGTRLTVT.

This chain uses TRBV2 with TRBJ1-6; tentative D call: TRBD1 (5 bases). This CDR3 contains 17 residues. Germline V gives CDR1 SNHLY, CDR2 FYNNEI. V was trimmed by 4 bases and J by 9 bases, leaving 22 bases between them. CDR3 bases: TGTGCCAGCAGTGGATTCCAGGGCCGTTCAGCGGGTTCACCCCTCCACTTT. This sequence encodes CASSGFQGRSAGSPLHF.

This clone was seen only a few times. This chain uses TRBV5-1 with TRBJ2-1; 10 nucleotides agree with TRBD2. This CDR3 has 16 residues. V lost 0 bases to trimming and J lost 7 bases; unmatched junction nucleotides: 7. The germline gives CDR1 SGHRS, CDR2 YFSETQ. CDR3 region: CASSLAGTSERNEQFF. CDR3 coding DNA: TGCGCCAGCAGCTTGGCCGGGACTAGCGAAAGGAATGAGCAGTTCTTC.

V and J are TRBV4-3 and TRBJ1-4; D gene ambiguous. Trimming took 1 base from V and 2 from J, leaving 17 bases between them. There are 18 residues in the CDR3. The V gene's germline CDR1 is LGHNA and CDR2 YSLEER. The CDR3 region has the DNA TGCGCCAGCAGCCAAGGTCCCCCTCAGGATTACACTAATGAAAAACTGTTTTTT. Its translation is CASSQGPPQDYTNEKLFF.

A few counts support this clone. CDR3 bases: TGTGCCAGCAGCCTCTCGGGACAGGTTAATTCACCCCTCCACTTT. As protein: CASSLSGQVNSPLHF. This chain links TRBV28 with TRBJ1-6; 8 bases map to TRBD1. Germline-derived CDR1 and CDR2 are MDHEN and SYDVKM. The junction had 7 bases not matched to a gene; V was cut back by 6 bases and J by 6 bases. The CDR3 is made up of 15 amino acids.

V gene TRBV9 combines with J gene TRBJ2-1; the match to TRBD2 covers 7 bases. The CDR3 has 16 residues. V shed 0 bases and J 1 base; nucleotides not matched to a gene: 4. Germline CDR1 SGDLS, CDR2 YYNGEE. The DNA for the CDR3 is TGTGCCAGCAGCGTAGCTGGGGGGGGGTCCTACAATGAGCAGTTCTTC. This gives the protein CASSVAGGGSYNEQFF.

V gene TRBV19 combines with J gene TRBJ2-2; no definite D call. Trimming shortened V by 1 base and J by 0 bases, and 6 bases separated the two germline ends. Germline values: CDR1 LNHDA, CDR2 SQIVND (reference sequence). CDR3 length: 15 amino acids. The CDR3 DNA is TGTGCCAGTAGTATAGTTTTCGCGAACACCGGGGAGCTGTTTTTT. Its protein is CASSIVFANTGELFF.

V usage is TRBV5-6 and J usage is TRBJ1-6, with unresolved D. The V gene's germline CDR1 is SGHDT and CDR2 YYEEEE. Trimming removed 3 bases at V and 4 bases at J, with 14 bases between. The CDR3 is 16 residues long. CDR3 sequence (DNA): TGTGCCAGCAGCTCAAGACCTACAGCTTATAATTCACCCCTCCACTTT. It translates to CASSSRPTAYNSPLHF. Combining the CDR3 with reference TRBV5-6 and TRBJ1-6 gives the whole variable domain DAGVTQSPTHLIKTRGQQVTLRCSPKSGHDTVSWYQQALGQGPQFIFQYYEEEERQRGNFPDRFSGHQFPNYSSELNVNALLLGDSALYLCASSSRPTAYNSPLHFGNGTRLTVT.

The rearrangement joins TRBV6-5 to TRBJ1-1; TRBD1 agrees at 10 bases. Losses at the gene ends were 4 bases for V and 2 bases for J; bases not matched to a gene: 7. This CDR3 has 16 amino acids. The germline gives CDR1 MNHEY, CDR2 SVGAGI. The CDR3 here is CASSSSRDRGNTEAFF. CDR3 nucleotides: TGTGCCAGCAGTTCATCCCGGGACAGGGGAAACACTGAAGCTTTCTTT.